The clone carrying this TCR beta chain was picked up a small number of times. Its antigen is not known. Trimming cost V 4 bases and J 0 bases, with 6 bases left between them. CDR1 is SEHNR and CDR2 is FQNEAQ in the germline V gene (reference sequence). The CDR3 runs 14 residues. The entry originates in a study of cytomegalovirus exposure and HLA in healthy donors. General study points: Analysis performed later showed TCR beta chains linked to HLA being more clonally expanded than equally common others.

Both 60 Vbeta primers and 13 Jbeta primers went into the PCR. The method was immunoSEQ multiplex PCR; TCRdb's version includes in-frame clones alone and lacks a portion of them. The repertoire holds about 130,000 clones, with about 86% as singletons. The sequencing sample was made of PBMCs. The receptor was isolated from a man between 18 and 29 years old in good health and CMV-seronegative. This chain connects TRBV7-9 to TRBJ1-4; D gene unclear. The CDR3 spells CASSYSATNEKLFF. In nucleotides, the CDR3 is TGTGCCAGCAGCTACTCTGCAACTAATGAAAAACTGTTTTTT. The full variable domain, in which reference TRBV7-9 and TRBJ1-4 provide the parts outside the CDR3, is DTGVSQNPRHKITKRGQNVTFRCDPISEHNRLYWYRQTLGQGPEFLTYFQNEAQLEKSRLLSDRFSAERPKGSFSTLEIQRTEQGDSAMYLCASSYSATNEKLFFGSGTQLSVL.